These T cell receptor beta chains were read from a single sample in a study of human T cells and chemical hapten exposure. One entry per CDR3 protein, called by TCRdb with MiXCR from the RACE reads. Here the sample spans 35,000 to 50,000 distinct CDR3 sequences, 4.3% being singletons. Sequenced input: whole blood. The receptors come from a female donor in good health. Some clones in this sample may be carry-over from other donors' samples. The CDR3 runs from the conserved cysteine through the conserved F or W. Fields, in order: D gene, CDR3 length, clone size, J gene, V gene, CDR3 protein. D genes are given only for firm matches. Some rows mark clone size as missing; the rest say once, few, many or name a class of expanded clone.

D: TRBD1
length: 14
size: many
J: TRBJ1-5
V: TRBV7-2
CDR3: CASSLGTGYQPQHF

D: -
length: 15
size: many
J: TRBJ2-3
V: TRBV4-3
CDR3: CASSQWGGSTDTQYF

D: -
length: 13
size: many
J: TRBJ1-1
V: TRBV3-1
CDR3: CASSQLGNTEAFF

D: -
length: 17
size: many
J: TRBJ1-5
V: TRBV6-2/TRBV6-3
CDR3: CASSYSRYPGSNQPQHF

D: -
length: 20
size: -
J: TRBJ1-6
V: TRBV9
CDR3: CASSRWEGGPLSSYNSPLHF

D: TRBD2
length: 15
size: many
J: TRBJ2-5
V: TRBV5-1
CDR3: CASSLTGLAEETQYF

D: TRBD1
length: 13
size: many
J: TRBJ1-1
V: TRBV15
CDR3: CATSLDRVTEAFF

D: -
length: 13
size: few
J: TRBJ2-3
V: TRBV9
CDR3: CASSVTFADTQYF

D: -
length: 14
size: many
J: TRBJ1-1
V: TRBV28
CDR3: CASRVTGGGTEAFF

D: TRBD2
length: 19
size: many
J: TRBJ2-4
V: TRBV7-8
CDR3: CASSLAGLSGGASKNIQYF